The clone carrying this T cell receptor (beta chain) turned up a few times. Original handling: Amplification of reference gene primers was used by the study to estimate nucleated cell counts. Sequencing used immunoSEQ multiplex PCR; TCRdb keeps in-frame clones, though not all of them. The V and J calls and clone size come from that table; D and trimming were worked out from the DNA. The sample shows around 91,000 clones, about 85% of them seen only once. These data come from a study of blood T cell repertoires in COVID-19. As for the study in general: Samples came from the United States, Italy and Spain, spanning acute and convalescent COVID-19. T cells, B-cell-depleted T cells, or PBMCs supplied cDNA or gDNA.

The CDR3 is 14 residues long. The germline V gene has CDR1 LNHDA and CDR2 SQIVND (reference sequence). Losses at the gene ends were 7 bases for V and 2 bases for J; bases not matched to a gene: 5. The chain couples TRBV19 to TRBJ2-7; 10 nucleotides line up with TRBD2. The sequencing input was peripheral blood. The TCR comes from a human donor in a cohort sampled during active COVID-19. CDR3 region: CASKDLAGAYEQYF. As DNA, the CDR3 is TGTGCCAGTAAGGATCTAGCGGGGGCCTACGAGCAGTACTTC.